The rows below give T cell receptor beta chains drawn from one sample of a study of cytomegalovirus exposure and HLA in healthy donors. TCRdb's table, derived via immunoSEQ multiplex PCR, lists solely in-frame clones and lacks some. The repertoire has 65,000 to 70,000 clones, roughly 72% of them found once; the top ten carry 5.5% to 7%. Sequences were obtained from PBMCs. The receptors originated from a man in his fifties in good health and CMV-seronegative. The CDR3 runs from the conserved cysteine through the conserved F or W. A D gene is named only where the DNA matches it firmly. Clone size is given for some rows only: seen once, a few or many times, or a class if the clone is expanded.

d_call: .
j_call: TRBJ1-1
v_call: TRBV2
clone_size: many
cdr3_nt: TGTGCCAGCATCGTGAGGGAATACACTGAAGCTTTCTTT
cdr3_aa: CASIVREYTEAFF

d_call: .
j_call: TRBJ1-2
v_call: TRBV11-2
clone_size: .
cdr3_nt: TGTGCCAGCAGCCAACAGGCTGCCAGGCTCTATGGCTACACCTTC
cdr3_aa: CASSQQAARLYGYTF

d_call: TRBD1
j_call: TRBJ2-5
v_call: TRBV28
clone_size: .
cdr3_nt: TGTGCCAGCAGCGACAGGGGTAAAGAGACCCAGTACTTC
cdr3_aa: CASSDRGKETQYF

d_call: .
j_call: TRBJ2-7
v_call: TRBV2
clone_size: .
cdr3_nt: TGTGCCAGCAGTGGTAGAGTCGGTCCTCTCGACGAGCAGTACTTC
cdr3_aa: CASSGRVGPLDEQYF

d_call: .
j_call: TRBJ2-3
v_call: TRBV11-2
clone_size: .
cdr3_nt: TGTGCCAGCAGCTTGGGGGGTAGCACAGATACGCAGTATTTT
cdr3_aa: CASSLGGSTDTQYF

d_call: .
j_call: TRBJ2-7
v_call: TRBV11-3
clone_size: .
cdr3_nt: TGTGCCAGCAGCCAGGACTCGTTGGAGGCCTACGAGCAGTACTTC
cdr3_aa: CASSQDSLEAYEQYF

d_call: TRBD2
j_call: TRBJ2-3
v_call: TRBV5-1
clone_size: .
cdr3_nt: TGCGCCAGCAGGGGCCGTCAAGGGGTTAGCGGGAGTGTAGATACGCAGTATTTT
cdr3_aa: CASRGRQGVSGSVDTQYF

d_call: .
j_call: TRBJ1-6
v_call: TRBV27
clone_size: .
cdr3_nt: TGTGCCAGCAGTTTACAGACGGAGGCCTCCTATAATTCACCCCTCCACTTT
cdr3_aa: CASSLQTEASYNSPLHF

d_call: .
j_call: TRBJ1-2
v_call: TRBV7-2
clone_size: .
cdr3_nt: TGTGCCAGCAGCTTAGACAGGGTAGATGGCTACACCTTC
cdr3_aa: CASSLDRVDGYTF

d_call: TRBD1
j_call: TRBJ1-4
v_call: TRBV9
clone_size: .
cdr3_nt: TGTGCCAGCAACAAAGGGACAGGCGGAGAAAAACTGTTTTTT
cdr3_aa: CASNKGTGGEKLFF

d_call: TRBD1
j_call: TRBJ2-7
v_call: TRBV5-3
clone_size: .
cdr3_nt: TGTGCCAGAAGCCCAGGGACAGGGGCCGGCGGGCAGTACTTC
cdr3_aa: CARSPGTGAGGQYF

d_call: TRBD1
j_call: TRBJ1-1
v_call: TRBV28
clone_size: .
cdr3_nt: TGTGCCAGCACCTCACAGGGGGCTTACACTGAAGCTTTCTTT
cdr3_aa: CASTSQGAYTEAFF

d_call: TRBD2
j_call: TRBJ2-7
v_call: TRBV11-2
clone_size: .
cdr3_nt: TGTGCCAGCAGCCGAGCGGGAGTTCGAAGCGAGCAGTACTTC
cdr3_aa: CASSRAGVRSEQYF

d_call: TRBD1
j_call: TRBJ2-5
v_call: TRBV5-4
clone_size: .
cdr3_nt: TGTGCCAGCAGCCCTTCTCTTACCGGGACAGTCCAAGAGACCCAGTACTTC
cdr3_aa: CASSPSLTGTVQETQYF

d_call: .
j_call: TRBJ2-7
v_call: TRBV10-1
clone_size: .
cdr3_nt: TGCGCCAGCAGTGAGAATGACAGAGCCTACGAGCAGTACTTC
cdr3_aa: CASSENDRAYEQYF

d_call: .
j_call: TRBJ2-3
v_call: TRBV2
clone_size: .
cdr3_nt: TGTGCCAGCAGTGTTACGACTACCACAGATACGCAGTATTTT
cdr3_aa: CASSVTTTTDTQYF

d_call: .
j_call: TRBJ1-5
v_call: TRBV7-9
clone_size: .
cdr3_nt: TGTGCCAGCAGCTTAGGGCGGGCTCACCAGCCCCAGCATTTT
cdr3_aa: CASSLGRAHQPQHF

d_call: TRBD1
j_call: TRBJ1-3
v_call: TRBV30
clone_size: .
cdr3_nt: TGTGCCTGGAGTGTTACGGGACAGTATTCTGGAAACACCATATATTTT
cdr3_aa: CAWSVTGQYSGNTIYF

d_call: .
j_call: TRBJ2-2
v_call: TRBV19
clone_size: once
cdr3_nt: TGTGCCAGTATATCCCTAGCCAAATCCACTACCGGGGAGCTGTTTTTT
cdr3_aa: CASISLAKSTTGELFF

d_call: TRBD2
j_call: TRBJ2-1
v_call: TRBV5-4
clone_size: .
cdr3_nt: TGTGCCAGCAGCCCCTCTGGTAGCGGGCTAGGGGACAATGAGCAGTTCTTC
cdr3_aa: CASSPSGSGLGDNEQFF

d_call: .
j_call: TRBJ1-1
v_call: TRBV27
clone_size: .
cdr3_nt: TGTGCCAGCAGTTCCCTCGGACAGCTCTGGGAAGTAGCTTTCTTT
cdr3_aa: CASSSLGQLWEVAFF

d_call: .
j_call: TRBJ1-2
v_call: TRBV7-2
clone_size: .
cdr3_nt: TGTGCCAGCAGCTTAACGGGGACAAACTATGGCTACACCTTC
cdr3_aa: CASSLTGTNYGYTF

d_call: TRBD1
j_call: TRBJ1-6
v_call: TRBV2
clone_size: .
cdr3_nt: TGTGCCAGCCAAATGACAGGGAACTATAATTCACCCCTCCACTTT
cdr3_aa: CASQMTGNYNSPLHF

d_call: .
j_call: TRBJ2-7
v_call: TRBV10-1
clone_size: .
cdr3_nt: TGCGCCAGCAGTATGCAGGGGAGCTCCTACGAGCAGTACTTC
cdr3_aa: CASSMQGSSYEQYF

d_call: TRBD1
j_call: TRBJ1-5
v_call: TRBV10-3
clone_size: .
cdr3_nt: TGTGCCATCAGCGTGAACCCGACAGGGTTGGACAATCAGCCCCAGCATTTT
cdr3_aa: CAISVNPTGLDNQPQHF

d_call: TRBD2
j_call: TRBJ2-1
v_call: TRBV27
clone_size: .
cdr3_nt: TGTGCCAGCACCCGGGGAGAGCGGGGGCACTACAATGAGCAGTTCTTC
cdr3_aa: CASTRGERGHYNEQFF

d_call: TRBD2
j_call: TRBJ2-7
v_call: TRBV6-1
clone_size: .
cdr3_nt: TGTGCCAGCAGTGGCCCTCTAGCGGGGGCCTACGAGCAGTACTTC
cdr3_aa: CASSGPLAGAYEQYF

d_call: .
j_call: TRBJ2-7
v_call: TRBV6-5
clone_size: few
cdr3_nt: TGTGCCAGCAGTTACTCTAGCTCCTACGAGCAGTACTTC
cdr3_aa: CASSYSSSYEQYF

d_call: .
j_call: TRBJ1-4
v_call: TRBV19
clone_size: once
cdr3_nt: TGTGCCAGTAGTATGATTCAGTTCACTAATGAAAAACTGTTTTTT
cdr3_aa: CASSMIQFTNEKLFF

d_call: .
j_call: TRBJ1-1
v_call: TRBV6-1
clone_size: .
cdr3_nt: TGTGCCAGCAGTGCCCCCAGGAGAGGGGGTATTGGGGACACTGAAGCTTTCTTT
cdr3_aa: CASSAPRRGGIGDTEAFF

d_call: .
j_call: TRBJ1-4
v_call: TRBV6-6
clone_size: .
cdr3_nt: TGTGCCAGCAGTTACGCAGGGATCTTCACTAATGAAAAACTGTTTTTT
cdr3_aa: CASSYAGIFTNEKLFF

d_call: .
j_call: TRBJ1-2
v_call: TRBV28
clone_size: .
cdr3_nt: TGTGCCAGCCTTAGCGGAGATAACTATGGCTACACCTTC
cdr3_aa: CASLSGDNYGYTF

d_call: .
j_call: TRBJ1-1
v_call: TRBV5-4
clone_size: .
cdr3_nt: TGTGCCAGCAGCTTAAACAGGGTCCGGAACACTGAAGCTTTCTTT
cdr3_aa: CASSLNRVRNTEAFF

d_call: .
j_call: TRBJ1-1
v_call: TRBV19
clone_size: .
cdr3_nt: TGTGCCAGTCGTTCGAGGTCCGGGACAAAAAACACTGAAGCTTTCTTT
cdr3_aa: CASRSRSGTKNTEAFF

d_call: .
j_call: TRBJ2-1
v_call: TRBV9
clone_size: .
cdr3_nt: TGTGCCAGCAGCGCCCGTCCTGGGAGCAGAGCCAATGAGCAGTTCTTC
cdr3_aa: CASSARPGSRANEQFF

d_call: TRBD1
j_call: TRBJ1-1
v_call: TRBV28
clone_size: few
cdr3_nt: TGTGCCAGCAGGAGAGACAGGGTGAACACTGAAGCTTTCTTT
cdr3_aa: CASRRDRVNTEAFF

d_call: .
j_call: TRBJ2-2
v_call: TRBV29-1
clone_size: .
cdr3_nt: TGCAGCGTTGACGGTGGGAACACCGGGGAGCTGTTTTTT
cdr3_aa: CSVDGGNTGELFF

d_call: TRBD1
j_call: TRBJ1-5
v_call: TRBV18
clone_size: .
cdr3_nt: TGTGCCAGCTCAACTCAGACAGGGAACAATCAGCCCCAGCATTTT
cdr3_aa: CASSTQTGNNQPQHF

d_call: .
j_call: TRBJ1-6
v_call: TRBV19
clone_size: .
cdr3_nt: TGTGCCAGTAGTATACAGGCCTATAATTCACCCCTCCACTTT
cdr3_aa: CASSIQAYNSPLHF

d_call: TRBD1
j_call: TRBJ1-6
v_call: TRBV19
clone_size: .
cdr3_nt: TGTGCCAGTAGAACAGGACAGGAATATAATTCACCCCTCCACTTT
cdr3_aa: CASRTGQEYNSPLHF

d_call: TRBD2
j_call: TRBJ2-5
v_call: TRBV28
clone_size: .
cdr3_nt: TGTGCCAGCAGTGGGACTAGCGGGAGGCATGAGACCCAGTACTTC
cdr3_aa: CASSGTSGRHETQYF

d_call: .
j_call: TRBJ1-2
v_call: TRBV28
clone_size: .
cdr3_nt: TGTGCCAGCGGGGCAGGGAGGTATGGCTACACCTTC
cdr3_aa: CASGAGRYGYTF

d_call: .
j_call: TRBJ1-1
v_call: TRBV28
clone_size: .
cdr3_nt: TGTGCCAGCAGTTTTCTCGGGGGACGAGCTGAAGCTTTCTTT
cdr3_aa: CASSFLGGRAEAFF

d_call: TRBD2
j_call: TRBJ2-2
v_call: TRBV5-1
clone_size: .
cdr3_nt: TGCGCCAGCAGCTCCAAACTAGCGGGAAACACCGGGGAGCTGTTTTTT
cdr3_aa: CASSSKLAGNTGELFF

d_call: TRBD1
j_call: TRBJ1-1
v_call: TRBV6-5
clone_size: once
cdr3_nt: TGTGCCAGCAGCCAAACGGGACAGGCAAACACTGAAGCTTTCTTT
cdr3_aa: CASSQTGQANTEAFF

d_call: .
j_call: TRBJ2-1
v_call: TRBV6-6
clone_size: once
cdr3_nt: TGTGCCAGCAGTTACCGGGACAACAATGAGCAGTTCTTC
cdr3_aa: CASSYRDNNEQFF

d_call: TRBD1
j_call: TRBJ2-5
v_call: TRBV10-2
clone_size: .
cdr3_nt: TGCGCCAGCAGTGAGACCGGGACAGGCGGATCACGGAGCCAAGAGACCCAGTACTTC
cdr3_aa: CASSETGTGGSRSQETQYF

d_call: .
j_call: TRBJ2-5
v_call: TRBV6-6
clone_size: once
cdr3_nt: TGTGCCAGCAGCAGACAAGAGACCCAGTACTTC
cdr3_aa: CASSRQETQYF

d_call: .
j_call: TRBJ2-6
v_call: TRBV30
clone_size: once
cdr3_nt: TGTGCCTGGAAAGGACAGCCGGTGGGTAGAAGGGCCAACGTCCTGACTTTC
cdr3_aa: CAWKGQPVGRRANVLTF

d_call: .
j_call: TRBJ1-2
v_call: TRBV2
clone_size: once
cdr3_nt: TGTGCCAGCAGTGAAAGTGGCCCCTCCTATGGCTACACCTTC
cdr3_aa: CASSESGPSYGYTF

d_call: .
j_call: TRBJ2-2
v_call: TRBV18
clone_size: .
cdr3_nt: TGTGCCAGCTCACCAATGGGCAATAGGGGGAACACCGGGGAGCTGTTTTTT
cdr3_aa: CASSPMGNRGNTGELFF

d_call: TRBD1
j_call: TRBJ2-2
v_call: TRBV13
clone_size: .
cdr3_nt: TGTGCCAGCAGCCGGCGCCGGGACAGGGGTCACACCGGGGAGCTGTTTTTT
cdr3_aa: CASSRRRDRGHTGELFF

d_call: TRBD1
j_call: TRBJ2-6
v_call: TRBV2
clone_size: .
cdr3_nt: TGTGCCAGCAGTTGGGGACAGGTGATCTCTGGGGCCAACGTCCTGACTTTC
cdr3_aa: CASSWGQVISGANVLTF